This T cell receptor (beta chain) was captured in a study of cytomegalovirus exposure and HLA in healthy donors. For the study at large: Of approximately 400 genotyped donors, roughly 81% clustered with self-reported Caucasian donors.

Likely unrecorded immune exposures existed in these nominally healthy donors. CDR3 length: 16 amino acids. Germline CDR1 LNHDA, CDR2 SQIVND (reference sequence). V was pared by 7 bases and J by 3 bases, with 11 bases of the junction left unmatched. PCR employed 60 Vbeta and 13 Jbeta primers. Measured with immunoSEQ multiplex PCR; TCRdb has only the in-frame clones, and not every one. The table includes some 180,000 clones, around 80% detected once. The TCR was taken from a young man in good health and CMV-seronegative. The chain carries TRBV19 and TRBJ1-5, with 8 positions matching TRBD1. Sequencing was performed on PBMCs. CDR3 residues: CASNPGGSGSNQPQHF. The CDR3, as DNA: TGTGCCAGTAATCCAGGGGGCAGTGGATCCAATCAGCCCCAGCATTTT.